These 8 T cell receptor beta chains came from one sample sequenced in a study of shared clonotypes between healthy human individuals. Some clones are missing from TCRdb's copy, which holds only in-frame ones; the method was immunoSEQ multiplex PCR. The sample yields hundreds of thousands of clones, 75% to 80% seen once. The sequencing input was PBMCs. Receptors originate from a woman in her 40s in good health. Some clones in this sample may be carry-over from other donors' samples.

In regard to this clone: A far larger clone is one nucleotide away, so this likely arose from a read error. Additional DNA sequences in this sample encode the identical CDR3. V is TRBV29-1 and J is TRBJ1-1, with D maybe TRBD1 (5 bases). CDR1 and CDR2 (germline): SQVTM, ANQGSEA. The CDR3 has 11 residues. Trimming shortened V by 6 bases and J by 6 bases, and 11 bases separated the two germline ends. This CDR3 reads CSVEKGAEAFF. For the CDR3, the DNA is TGCAGCGTCGAGAAAGGGGCTGAAGCTTTCTTT.

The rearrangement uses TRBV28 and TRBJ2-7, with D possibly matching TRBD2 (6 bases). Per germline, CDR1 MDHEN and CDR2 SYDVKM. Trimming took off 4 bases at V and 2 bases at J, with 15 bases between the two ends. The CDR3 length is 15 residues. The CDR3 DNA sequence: TGTGCCAGCAGTTCCCCCGGGACTGGGGCCTACGAGCAGTACTTC. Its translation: CASSSPGTGAYEQYF.

The CDR3 bases are TGTGCCAGCAGCTCCAGGACAGGCTACGAGCAGTACTTC. It codes for CASSSRTGYEQYF. The chain combines TRBV7-6 with TRBJ2-7; 7 nucleotides align to TRBD1. Per the germline V gene, CDR1 is SGHVS and CDR2 is FNYEAQ. The CDR3 has 13 amino acids. Losses at the gene ends were 4 bases for V and 3 bases for J; bases not matched to a gene: 3.

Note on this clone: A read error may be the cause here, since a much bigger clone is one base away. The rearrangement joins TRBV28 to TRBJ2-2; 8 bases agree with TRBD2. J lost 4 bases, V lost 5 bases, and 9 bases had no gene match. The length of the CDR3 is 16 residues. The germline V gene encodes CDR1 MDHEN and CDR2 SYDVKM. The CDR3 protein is CASSPAGGASTGELFF. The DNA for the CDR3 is TGTGCCAGCAGTCCAGCCGGGGGGGCGAGCACCGGGGAGCTGTTTTTT.

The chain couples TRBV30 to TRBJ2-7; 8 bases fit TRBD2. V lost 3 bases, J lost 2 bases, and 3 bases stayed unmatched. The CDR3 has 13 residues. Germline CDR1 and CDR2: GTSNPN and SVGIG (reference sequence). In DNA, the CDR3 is TGTGCCTGGAGAGCAGCGGGAGCCTACGAGCAGTACTTC. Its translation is CAWRAAGAYEQYF.

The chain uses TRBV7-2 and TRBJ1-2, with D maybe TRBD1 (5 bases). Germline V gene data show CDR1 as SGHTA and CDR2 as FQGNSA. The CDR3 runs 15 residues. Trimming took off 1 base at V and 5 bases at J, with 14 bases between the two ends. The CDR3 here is CASSLVGQVIYGYTF. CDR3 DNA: TGTGCCAGCAGCTTAGTGGGGCAGGTTATTTATGGCTACACCTTC.

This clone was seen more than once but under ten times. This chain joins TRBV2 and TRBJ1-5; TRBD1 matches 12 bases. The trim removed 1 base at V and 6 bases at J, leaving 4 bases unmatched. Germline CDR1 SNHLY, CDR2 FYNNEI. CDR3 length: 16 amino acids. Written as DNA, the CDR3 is TGTGCCAGCAGTGAAGGGGGACAGGGGGCGGCTCAGCCCCAGCATTTT. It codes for CASSEGGQGAAQPQHF.

CDR3 sequence reads: CASGGQRIQPQHF. Here the CDR3 DNA reads TGCGCCAGCGGGGGACAAAGGATTCAGCCCCAGCATTTT. V and J are TRBV10-2 and TRBJ1-5, with a possible D match to TRBD1 (6 bases). Trimming pared 8 bases from V and 6 bases from J, leaving 14 bases between. Germline CDR1 is WSHSY and CDR2 is SAAADI. CDR3 length equals 13 residues.